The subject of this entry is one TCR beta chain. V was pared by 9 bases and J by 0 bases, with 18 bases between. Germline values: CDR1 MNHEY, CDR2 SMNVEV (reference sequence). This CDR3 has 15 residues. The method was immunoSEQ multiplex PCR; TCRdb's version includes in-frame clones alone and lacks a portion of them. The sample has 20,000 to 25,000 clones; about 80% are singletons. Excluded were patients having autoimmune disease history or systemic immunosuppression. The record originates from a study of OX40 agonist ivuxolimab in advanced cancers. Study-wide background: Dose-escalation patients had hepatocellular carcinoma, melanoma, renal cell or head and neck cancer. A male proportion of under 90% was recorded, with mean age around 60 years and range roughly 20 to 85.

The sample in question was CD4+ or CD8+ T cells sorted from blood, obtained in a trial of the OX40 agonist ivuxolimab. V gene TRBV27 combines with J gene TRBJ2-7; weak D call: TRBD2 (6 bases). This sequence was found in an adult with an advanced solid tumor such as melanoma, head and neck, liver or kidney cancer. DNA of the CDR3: TGTGCCAGTAGTCTGGGCCTAGCGATCTCCTACGAGCAGTACTTC. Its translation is CASSLGLAISYEQYF.